This is a list of T cell receptor beta chains from one sample in a study of CD8+ T cells in alopecia areata. Method: immunoSEQ multiplex PCR; TCRdb's copy keeps in-frame clones and lacks some. Among under 130,000 clones listed, just over 85% were seen once. The sequenced sample was CD8+ T cells sorted from blood, obtained at approximately week 31, from a patient treated with tofacitinib. All receptors come from a human donor with alopecia areata. Each CDR3 is given with its conserved first and last residue. D genes are given only for firm matches. Size tells how often a clone was seen (once, few, many) or the class of an expanded clone, and some rows leave it out.

>TRBV27|TRBJ2-1|TRBD2|NA
TGTGCCAGCAGTCCCTCTAGCGGTCTTGAGCAGTTCTTC
CASSPSSGLEQFF
>TRBV15|TRBJ2-1|TRBD2|NA
TGTGCCACCAGCAGTAATGGGGGAGCGGGAGGGCCTCTCGACAATGAGCAGTTCTTC
CATSSNGGAGGPLDNEQFF
>TRBV7-9|TRBJ1-2|TRBD1|NA
TGTGCCAGCAGCTCATCAGGACAGGCTAACTATGGCTACACCTTC
CASSSSGQANYGYTF
>TRBV25-1|TRBJ1-2|NA|once
TGTGCCAGCAGTGCTACCGGGACAAAAAATGGCTACACCTTC
CASSATGTKNGYTF
>TRBV7-9|TRBJ2-7|NA|NA
TGTGCCAGCAGCGTCAGTCGGGAGCAGTACTTC
CASSVSREQYF
>TRBV7-9|TRBJ2-2|NA|NA
TGTGCCAGCCTAGAACAGACAGGTCGCAAGGCCGGGGAGCTGTTTTTT
CASLEQTGRKAGELFF
>TRBV29-1|TRBJ1-2|TRBD1|NA
TGCAGCGTCGAGGGCAGGGGGGCTTATGGCTACACCTTC
CSVEGRGAYGYTF
>TRBV7-3|TRBJ2-1|TRBD1|NA
TGTGCCAGCAGCCCGACAGGGTCAGAGGAGCAGTTCTTC
CASSPTGSEEQFF
>TRBV7-9|TRBJ2-2|TRBD2|NA
TGTGCCAGCAGCCATCCTAGCGGGAGAATTCTCGGGGAGCTGTTTTTT
CASSHPSGRILGELFF
>TRBV7-9|TRBJ2-7|NA|NA
TGTGCCAGCAGCCCGGGGAGCTACGAGCAGTACTTC
CASSPGSYEQYF
>TRBV19|TRBJ2-4|NA|few
TGTGCCAGTAGTATCGAGTCGGGGAAACAAAACATTCAGTACTTC
CASSIESGKQNIQYF
>TRBV7-9|TRBJ2-4|NA|NA
TGTGCCAGCAGCTTAGGAGCGGGTGAGGACATTCAGTACTTC
CASSLGAGEDIQYF
>TRBV27|TRBJ2-7|TRBD1|once
TGTGCCAGCAGTCCCCTACGACAGGGCGAGCAGTACTTC
CASSPLRQGEQYF
>TRBV5-1|TRBJ2-7|TRBD2|NA
TGCGCCAGCAGAACTAGCGGGAGGGCCGACGAGCAGTACTTC
CASRTSGRADEQYF
>TRBV7-3|TRBJ1-1|NA|once
TGTGCCAGCAGCTTAGATGCGATGAACACTGAAGCTTTCTTT
CASSLDAMNTEAFF
>TRBV9|TRBJ1-2|NA|NA
TGTGCCAGCAGCGCCAGTGGGGGCTACACCTTC
CASSASGGYTF
>TRBV5-1|TRBJ2-2|NA|NA
TGCGCCAGCATGGAGGACGGACCAAACACCGGGGAGCTGTTTTTT
CASMEDGPNTGELFF
>TRBV7-9|TRBJ2-5|NA|NA
TGTGCCAGCAGCGCCGCAGGGTTCCAAGAGACCCAGTACTTC
CASSAAGFQETQYF
>TRBV4-2|TRBJ2-3|NA|NA
TGTGCCAGCAGCCAACCGGGGAGCACAGATACGCAGTATTTT
CASSQPGSTDTQYF
>TRBV7-9|TRBJ2-7|NA|few
TGTGCCAGCAGCTTCAGCGGTAGGGAGCGCTACGAGCAGTACTTC
CASSFSGRERYEQYF
>TRBV7-3|TRBJ2-7|TRBD2|NA
TGTGCCAGCAGCTTAGGACTAGCGCCCACCTACGAGCAGTACTTC
CASSLGLAPTYEQYF
>TRBV10-3|TRBJ2-2|NA|NA
TGTGCCATCAGGGGGACTTGGGGGACCGGGGAGCTGTTTTTT
CAIRGTWGTGELFF
>TRBV29-1|TRBJ2-2|TRBD2|NA
TGCAGCGTTGAAGCGGGAGGGAACACCGGGGAGCTGTTTTTT
CSVEAGGNTGELFF
>TRBV28|TRBJ1-5|NA|NA
TGTGCCAGCAGTATAGGGGCTAATCAGCCCCAGCATTTT
CASSIGANQPQHF
>TRBV29-1|TRBJ2-2|NA|NA
TGCAGCGTTGAATTGGGGAGCAGCTACACCGGGGAGCTGTTTTTT
CSVELGSSYTGELFF
>TRBV5-5|TRBJ2-1|TRBD1|NA
TGTGCCAGCAGCTCTGGACAGGGCTGGAATGAGCAGTTCTTC
CASSSGQGWNEQFF
>TRBV27|TRBJ2-7|NA|NA
TGTGCCAGCAGACAAGGGGCCCAAGACAGAATACTTTACGAGCAGTACTTC
CASRQGAQDRILYEQYF
>TRBV30|TRBJ2-2|NA|NA
TGTGCCTGGAGTGTACGTGGCGGGGTTGGGGAGCTGTTTTTT
CAWSVRGGVGELFF
>TRBV9|TRBJ2-1|TRBD2|NA
TGTGCCAGCAGCGCCACCCAGCGGGACTACAATGAGCAGTTCTTC
CASSATQRDYNEQFF
>TRBV7-2|TRBJ2-7|NA|NA
TGTGCCAGCAGCGCGGGACAGCTAACTGGAGCCTACGAGCAGTACTTC
CASSAGQLTGAYEQYF
>TRBV14|TRBJ2-2|NA|NA
TGTGCCAGCAGCCAAGGTGTCGCCTCCTACACCGGGGAGCTGTTTTTT
CASSQGVASYTGELFF
>TRBV2|TRBJ2-2|NA|NA
TGTGCCAGCAGTGATAACAGGGAGACCATAGTTAACACCGGGGAGCTGTTTTTT
CASSDNRETIVNTGELFF
>TRBV5-6|TRBJ2-7|NA|NA
TGTGCCAGCAGCTTTAGGGTGATGACTATTAACGAGCAGTACTTC
CASSFRVMTINEQYF
>TRBV4-2|TRBJ2-3|TRBD2|NA
TGTGCCAGCAGACCGACCCCCAGCGGGGGGGCTTGGACAGATACGCAGTATTTT
CASRPTPSGGAWTDTQYF
>TRBV29-1|TRBJ1-3|NA|NA
TGCAGCCTTGATGGGGGGGCAACGGGAAACACCATATATTTT
CSLDGGATGNTIYF
>TRBV7-3|TRBJ2-7|TRBD2|NA
TGTGCCAGCAGCTTAAGCGGGGGCGAGCAGTACTTC
CASSLSGGEQYF
>TRBV28|TRBJ1-3|NA|NA
TGTGCCAGCAGTTTCCGGGGAAGTGGAAACACCATATATTTT
CASSFRGSGNTIYF
>TRBV7-9|TRBJ2-7|NA|NA
TGTGCCAGCAGCTTAGAAGTTTATTACGAGCAGTACTTC
CASSLEVYYEQYF
>TRBV7-6|TRBJ2-3|NA|few
TGTGCCAGCAGCTTGGCGGCACGGAACACAGATACGCAGTATTTT
CASSLAARNTDTQYF
>TRBV5-1|TRBJ1-1|TRBD1|NA
TGCGCCAGCAGCTTGGGGACAGGGGGCTACACTGAAGCTTTCTTT
CASSLGTGGYTEAFF
>TRBV18|TRBJ2-2|NA|NA
TGTGCCAGCTCACCGGGCACCGGGGAGCTGTTTTTT
CASSPGTGELFF
>TRBV29-1|TRBJ1-1|NA|NA
TGCAGCGTTGAAGAGGTCACTGAAGCTTTCTTT
CSVEEVTEAFF
>TRBV2|TRBJ2-5|NA|NA
TGTGCCCTCAGGGCCCAGGGACGCCCCGAGACCCAGTACTTC
CALRAQGRPETQYF
>TRBV10-1|TRBJ2-5|NA|NA
TGCGCCAGCAGTGACTATCAAGAGACCCAGTACTTC
CASSDYQETQYF
>TRBV27|TRBJ2-2|NA|once
TGTGCCAGCAGTTTAGGGCAGGGGACCGGGGAGCTGTTTTTT
CASSLGQGTGELFF
>TRBV7-7|TRBJ2-7|NA|NA
TGTGCCAGCAGCCCAAACTTAGGGGCGCGGGACAAGCAGTACTTC
CASSPNLGARDKQYF
>TRBV9|TRBJ2-3|TRBD2|NA
TGTGCCAGCAGCGTCTCACTAGCGGGGGACGCAGATACGCAGTATTTT
CASSVSLAGDADTQYF
>TRBV7-9|TRBJ2-5|NA|NA
TGTGCCAGCAGCTTACGGGGGGAGACCCAGTACTTC
CASSLRGETQYF
>TRBV7-9|TRBJ1-2|TRBD1|NA
TGTGCCAGCAGCTCAGAATTCCGGGACAGAATTTATGGCTACACCTTC
CASSSEFRDRIYGYTF
>TRBV5-6|TRBJ1-5|NA|once
TGTGCCAGCAGCTTGAGGAGGACGGGGAGCAATCAGCCCCAGCATTTT
CASSLRRTGSNQPQHF
>TRBV4-1|TRBJ2-7|NA|NA
TGCGCCAGCAGCCAAGGGACGGGAGAGCAGTACTTC
CASSQGTGEQYF
>TRBV7-9|TRBJ1-1|NA|NA
TGTGCCAGCAGCTTAGGATGGATGAACACTGAAGCTTTCTTT
CASSLGWMNTEAFF
>TRBV4-2|TRBJ1-1|NA|NA
TGTGCCAGCAGCCTTACGGGGCAGGGCACTGAAGCTTTCTTT
CASSLTGQGTEAFF
>TRBV27|TRBJ1-1|NA|NA
TGTGCCAGCAGTTTTGACAGTCTGAACACTGAAGCTTTCTTT
CASSFDSLNTEAFF
>TRBV5-1|TRBJ2-3|TRBD1|NA
TGCGCCAGCAGCCCCGGGACAGGGAGCACAGATACGCAGTATTTT
CASSPGTGSTDTQYF
>TRBV4-1|TRBJ1-2|TRBD1|NA
TGCGCCAGCAGCACCCGGGACAGGCCGGTCTATGGCTACACCTTC
CASSTRDRPVYGYTF
>TRBV7-2|TRBJ1-2|TRBD1|NA
TGTGCCAGCAGCTCAGCGACAGGGATCTATGGCTACACCTTC
CASSSATGIYGYTF